What follows are 29 T cell receptor beta chains derived from one specimen sequenced in a study of cytomegalovirus exposure and HLA in healthy donors. Primers included in the PCR were 60 Vbeta and 13 Jbeta primers. Clones were sequenced by immunoSEQ multiplex PCR, and TCRdb holds only the in-frame ones, with some missing. The table includes tens of thousands of clones, roughly 80% detected once. The sequenced sample consisted of PBMCs. These receptor sequences come from a girl between 2 and 10 years old in good health and CMV-seropositive.

The V gene is TRBV28, the J gene TRBJ1-2; no reliable D call. Germline assignment: CDR1 MDHEN and CDR2 SYDVKM. V was cut by 6 bases and J by 2 bases, with 25 bases left in between. The CDR3 loop spans 18 amino acids. The CDR3 DNA sequence: TGTGCCAGCAGCCCATGGTGGCCCTGGGCGCCTGAGAACTATGGCTACACCTTC. The encoded protein is CASSPWWPWAPENYGYTF.

This clone was detected a few times. This chain connects TRBV29-1 to TRBJ2-5, with D possibly being TRBD1 (5 bases). Germline-derived CDR1 and CDR2 are SQVTM and ANQGSEA. The CDR3 has 11 amino acids. V dropped 8 bases and J dropped 5 bases, with 12 bases sitting between them. The DNA of the CDR3 is TGCAGCCCCGGTTGGGGCGAGACCCAGTACTTC. Protein product: CSPGWGETQYF.

This clone was counted ten times or more. V is TRBV6-1 and J is TRBJ1-2, with no clear D. The CDR3 length is 14 residues. CDR1 is MNHNS and CDR2 is SASEGT in the germline V gene. The V end was cut by 1 base, the J end by 5 bases, with 11 bases between. DNA of the CDR3: TGTGCCAGCAGTGAAGAAGGAGTTACATATGGCTACACCTTC. Protein: CASSEEGVTYGYTF.

This clone turned up a few times. The V and J genes are TRBV4-3 and TRBJ2-7; 8 bases align to TRBD2. In germline, CDR1 is LGHNA, CDR2 YSLEER. The CDR3 runs to 16 residues. V was pared by 0 bases and J by 3 bases, with 7 bases of the junction left unmatched. The CDR3 sequence: CASSQDEASGFYEQYF. The CDR3 DNA reads as TGCGCCAGCAGCCAAGATGAGGCTAGCGGGTTCTACGAGCAGTACTTC.

V is TRBV5-1 and J is TRBJ2-1, with a weak D call TRBD1 (5 bases). Trimming pared 0 bases from V and 4 bases from J, leaving 20 bases between. The CDR3 has 18 amino acids. Germline V gene lookup returns CDR1 SGHRS and CDR2 YFSETQ. DNA for the CDR3: TGCGCCAGCAGCTTGGAGCAGGGTGCCGAGTCGCGATACAATGAGCAGTTCTTC. Its translation: CASSLEQGAESRYNEQFF.

The genes are TRBV5-5 and TRBJ1-5; D not resolved. Deletions cut 3 bases from V and 5 bases from J, with 9 bases between. This CDR3 has 13 amino acids. Per the germline V gene, CDR1 is SGHKS and CDR2 is YYEKEE (reference sequence). This CDR3 reads CASSSMYYQPQHF. The CDR3 coding sequence is TGTGCCAGCAGCTCTATGTATTATCAGCCCCAGCATTTT.

The chain is built from TRBV15 and TRBJ1-4, with 8 bases aligning to TRBD1. CDR3 length: 16 residues. V shed 3 bases and J 0 bases; nucleotides not matched to a gene: 3. In germline, CDR1 is LNHNV, CDR2 YYDKDF (reference sequence). Written as DNA, the CDR3 is TGTGCCACCAGCAGGTCACAGGGGGCAACTAATGAAAAACTGTTTTTT. Its protein product is CATSRSQGATNEKLFF.

The chain recombines TRBV6-6 with TRBJ2-7; 7 nucleotides line up with TRBD1. After removal of 6 bases from V and 3 bases from J, the junction contained 11 bases not matched to a gene. The CDR3 covers 15 residues. The germline V gene has CDR1 MNHNY and CDR2 SVGAGI (reference sequence). The CDR3 sequence: CASSQKSTGNYEQYF. As DNA, the CDR3 is TGTGCCAGCAGCCAAAAGTCGACAGGGAACTACGAGCAGTACTTC.

This sequence joins TRBV28 and TRBJ2-1; 12 positions agree with TRBD2. V lost 1 base and J lost 7; bases outside the gene matches: 5. The CDR3 loop spans 16 amino acids. Germline CDR1 and CDR2: MDHEN and SYDVKM. The CDR3 reads CASSLFLTSGRNEQFF. The CDR3 DNA sequence: TGTGCCAGCAGTTTATTTTTGACTAGCGGGAGAAATGAGCAGTTCTTC.

The chain has TRBV28 and TRBJ2-7; no reliable D call. The CDR3 is 13 amino acids. The germline V gene has CDR1 MDHEN and CDR2 SYDVKM. V lost 4 bases, J lost 0 bases, and 7 bases lay in between. CDR3 DNA sequence: TGTGCCAGCAGTTCCAGGAACTCCTACGAGCAGTACTTC. This codes for CASSSRNSYEQYF.

The chain has TRBV27 and TRBJ1-1; no clear D gene. This CDR3 region has 12 residues. Germline values: CDR1 MNHEY, CDR2 SMNVEV (reference sequence). Trimming removed 7 bases from V and 2 bases from J, with 8 bases in between. The CDR3 sequence: CASIGENTEAFF. Written as DNA, the CDR3 is TGTGCCAGCATCGGGGAAAACACTGAAGCTTTCTTT.

The chain recombines TRBV28 with TRBJ1-2; tentative D call: TRBD1 (5 bases). V gave up 2 bases and J gave up 3 bases, with 13 bases separating them. The CDR3 totals 15 residues. Germline-derived CDR1 and CDR2 are MDHEN and SYDVKM. The CDR3 protein is CASSLTGWGDYGYTF. The DNA for the CDR3 is TGTGCCAGCAGTTTAACCGGGTGGGGGGACTATGGCTACACCTTC.

There are a few counts of this clone. V usage is TRBV19 and J usage is TRBJ1-1; D uncertain. Trimming shortened V by 6 bases and J by 3 bases, and 5 bases separated the two germline ends. Germline V gene lookup returns CDR1 LNHDA and CDR2 SQIVND (reference sequence). The CDR3 runs to 11 residues. CDR3 residues: CASSFYTEAFF. The CDR3, as DNA: TGTGCCAGTAGCTTCTACACTGAAGCTTTCTTT. The whole variable domain, filled in from reference TRBV19 and TRBJ1-1, reads DGGITQSPKYLFRKEGQNVTLSCEQNLNHDAMYWYRQDPGQGLRLIYYSQIVNDFQKGDIAEGYSVSREKKESFPLTVTSAQKNPTAFYLCASSFYTEAFFGQGTRLTVV.

The J gene is TRBJ2-3, the V gene TRBV30; 12 bases agree with TRBD2. V shed 2 bases, J shed 6 bases, and the junction held 3 bases outside the gene matches. This CDR3 region has 14 residues. Per the germline V gene, CDR1 is GTSNPN and CDR2 is SVGIG (reference sequence). CDR3: CAWSWTSGTDTQYF. CDR3 coding DNA: TGTGCCTGGAGTTGGACTAGCGGGACGGATACGCAGTATTTT.

The chain is built from TRBV7-9 and TRBJ1-3, with unresolved D. CDR1 is SEHNR and CDR2 is FQNEAQ in the germline V gene (reference sequence). Trimming removed 1 base from V and 0 bases from J, with 4 bases in between. The CDR3 length is 14 residues. The chain's CDR3 is CASSLGSSGNTIYF. CDR3 bases: TGTGCCAGCAGCTTAGGCAGCTCTGGAAACACCATATATTTT.

This chain links TRBV27 with TRBJ2-7, with D perhaps matching TRBD1 (6 bases). Germline V CDR1 and CDR2: MNHEY, SMNVEV (reference sequence). V dropped 5 bases and J dropped 5 bases, with 7 bases sitting between them. The CDR3 covers 11 residues. Written as DNA, the CDR3 is TGTGCCAGCAGTCAGGGGCACGAGCAGTACTTC. Translated, it gives CASSQGHEQYF.

The V gene is TRBV30, the J gene TRBJ2-7; 8 nucleotides agree with TRBD2. J gave up 4 bases and V 1 base, and 6 bases lay outside the gene matches. Per the germline V gene, CDR1 is GTSNPN and CDR2 is SVGIG (reference sequence). The CDR3 loop spans 14 amino acids. The CDR3 DNA sequence: TGTGCCTGGAGTGCGGCTAGCGGGCAGTACGAGCAGTACTTC. It specifies CAWSAASGQYEQYF.

V usage is TRBV4-1 and J usage is TRBJ2-1, with D unclear. The CDR3 covers 15 residues. The V gene's germline CDR1 is MGHRA and CDR2 YSYEKL. V gave up 4 bases and J gave up 0 bases, with 10 bases separating them. Here the CDR3 DNA reads TGCGCCAGCAGCCCGATCCCCAGCTCCTACAATGAGCAGTTCTTC. It encodes CASSPIPSSYNEQFF.

The chain has TRBV15 and TRBJ2-1; maybe TRBD2 (6 bases). CDR3 length: 16 amino acids. V was cut by 0 bases and J by 1 base, with 10 bases left in between. Germline CDR1 LNHNV, CDR2 YYDKDF (reference sequence). The CDR3 DNA follows: TGTGCCACCAGCAGAGACGGGGGTGCTTCCTACAATGAGCAGTTCTTC. This encodes CATSRDGGASYNEQFF.

V usage is TRBV5-1 and J usage is TRBJ1-4; tentatively, D is TRBD1 (6 bases). This CDR3 spans 14 amino acids. Germline V CDR1 and CDR2: SGHRS, YFSETQ. Trimming took off 4 bases at V and 5 bases at J, with 12 bases between the two ends. CDR3 DNA sequence: TGCGCCAGCAGCAGCTCAGGGGTGAATGAAAAACTGTTTTTT. Amino acid sequence: CASSSSGVNEKLFF.

CDR3 in DNA: TGCGCCAGCAGCTTCGACAGAAACTACGAGCAGTACTTC. This sequence encodes CASSFDRNYEQYF. This chain joins TRBV5-1 and TRBJ2-7; the D gene is possibly TRBD1 (5 bases). CDR1 SGHRS and CDR2 YFSETQ come from the germline V gene. V was clipped by 2 bases and J by 3 bases, with 9 bases between them. This CDR3 is 13 amino acids long.

The chain carries TRBV6-1 and TRBJ1-1; D is perhaps TRBD1 (6 bases). The CDR3 has 13 amino acids. V was shortened by 4 bases and J by 0 bases, with 6 bases between the two germline ends. Germline-derived CDR1 and CDR2 are MNHNS and SASEGT. CDR3 protein: CASSGQVNTEAFF. In DNA, the CDR3 is TGTGCCAGCAGTGGACAGGTGAACACTGAAGCTTTCTTT.

This clone was found a few times. V gene TRBV15 combines with J gene TRBJ2-3; 7 positions agree with TRBD2. CDR1 LNHNV and CDR2 YYDKDF come from the germline V gene (reference sequence). After removal of 3 bases from V and 4 bases from J, the junction contained 7 bases not matched to a gene. This CDR3 is 15 amino acids long. CDR3 loop: CATSSNAGAADTQYF. For the CDR3, the DNA is TGTGCCACCAGCAGTAACGCGGGAGCGGCAGATACGCAGTATTTT.

The genes are TRBV19 and TRBJ1-1; D perhaps matches TRBD1 (6 bases). The CDR3 length is 12 residues. V lost 6 bases and J 1 base, leaving 6 bases between the germline ends. Germline V lookup: CDR1 LNHDA, CDR2 SQIVND (reference sequence). CDR3 in amino acids: CASRTGNTEAFF. The DNA of the CDR3 is TGTGCCAGTAGGACAGGGAACACTGAAGCTTTCTTT. Full variable domain (missing parts from reference TRBV19 and TRBJ1-1): DGGITQSPKYLFRKEGQNVTLSCEQNLNHDAMYWYRQDPGQGLRLIYYSQIVNDFQKGDIAEGYSVSREKKESFPLTVTSAQKNPTAFYLCASRTGNTEAFFGQGTRLTVV.

This clone is a singleton in its sample. The V call is TRBV6-1, the J call TRBJ2-3, with D possibly being TRBD2 (6 bases). Germline V gives CDR1 MNHNS, CDR2 SASEGT. Trimming removed 3 bases at V and 1 base at J, with 14 bases between. CDR3 length: 16 residues. The CDR3 DNA follows: TGTGCCAGCAGTGACTTCGGTAGGGAGGGCACAGATACGCAGTATTTT. Translating gives CASSDFGREGTDTQYF.

The rearrangement links TRBV20-1 to TRBJ1-2; no reliable D call. The germline V gene encodes CDR1 DFQATT and CDR2 SNEGSKA (reference sequence). The CDR3 sequence is 11 residues long. Trimming removed 1 base at V and 6 bases at J, with 6 bases between. The CDR3 loop is CSARAGNGYTF. CDR3 coding DNA: TGCAGTGCTAGAGCCGGGAATGGCTACACCTTC.

V usage is TRBV7-2 and J usage is TRBJ2-7; no reliable D call. V shed 5 bases and J shed 0 bases, with 14 bases lying between them. Germline V gives CDR1 SGHTA, CDR2 FQGNSA. The CDR3 runs to 15 residues. DNA of the CDR3: TGTGCCAGCAGCCCCCCAGACTCGAGCTCCTACGAGCAGTACTTC. Its translation is CASSPPDSSSYEQYF.

For the CDR3, the DNA is TGTGCCAGCAGTTTTCATCCCTACGAGCAGTACTTC. This gives the protein CASSFHPYEQYF. V and J are TRBV28 and TRBJ2-7, with D unresolved. The CDR3 contains 12 residues. CDR1 MDHEN and CDR2 SYDVKM come from the germline V gene. V was cut by 3 bases and J by 2 bases, with 5 bases left in between.

CDR3 residues: CASSPGQYFSYEQYF. CDR3 nucleotides: TGTGCCAGCAGCCCGGGACAGTATTTCTCCTACGAGCAGTACTTC. The chain joins TRBV28 to TRBJ2-7; 7 positions agree with TRBD1. V gave up 6 bases and J gave up 0 bases; unmatched junction bases: 8. Per the germline V gene, CDR1 is MDHEN and CDR2 is SYDVKM. This CDR3 is 15 amino acids long.